What follows are 16 T cell receptor beta chains derived from one specimen sequenced in a study of T cell repertoires in cytomegalovirus infection. Antigen specificity for these receptors is unknown. MiXCR, run by TCRdb on the reads, gives a single entry per CDR3 protein. The data show about 920,000 distinct CDR3 sequences, 25% to 40% seen once. The material sequenced was cultured CD8+ T cells from PBMCs, taken from culture after CMV antigen stimulation. The receptors come from a human donor in good health (CMV status not recorded). Some clones in this sample may be carry-over from other donors' samples.

The gene calls are TRBV3-1 and TRBJ1-1; 7 bases are shared with TRBD1. Germline lookup yields CDR1 LGHDT and CDR2 YNNKEL (reference sequence). The CDR3 runs to 16 residues. With V trimmed by 4 bases and J by 0 bases, 8 bases remained unmatched. The CDR3 reads CASSPGQSHMNTEAFF. The CDR3 DNA sequence: TGTGCCAGCAGCCCGGGACAGTCTCACATGAACACTGAAGCTTTCTTT.

This chain uses TRBV4-1 with TRBJ2-2; D gene ambiguous. Trimming cost V 0 bases and J 4 bases, with 12 bases left between them. Germline CDR1 MGHRA, CDR2 YSYEKL. CDR3 length: 16 amino acids. CDR3 region: CASSQDSPFITGELFF. DNA for the CDR3: TGCGCCAGCAGCCAAGACAGTCCTTTTATCACCGGGGAGCTGTTTTTT.

This clonotype was recorded many times. CDR3 amino acids: CASSGDGGLYGYTF. The CDR3 bases are TGTGCCAGCAGCGGGGACGGGGGGCTCTATGGCTACACCTTC. The chain couples TRBV7-6 to TRBJ1-2; D may be TRBD1 (6 bases). This CDR3 comprises 14 residues. Trimming removed 5 bases from V and 4 bases from J, with 14 bases in between. Per germline, CDR1 SGHVS and CDR2 FNYEAQ.

This chain joins TRBV19 and TRBJ2-6; no firm D call. This CDR3 has 15 residues. In germline, CDR1 is LNHDA, CDR2 SQIVND (reference sequence). V was trimmed by 8 bases and J by 1 base, leaving 12 bases between them. The CDR3 is CASSTAPSGANVLTF. CDR3 sequence (DNA): TGTGCCAGTTCGACGGCGCCTTCTGGGGCCAACGTCCTGACTTTC. Full variable domain (remainder filled in from reference TRBV19 and TRBJ2-6): DGGITQSPKYLFRKEGQNVTLSCEQNLNHDAMYWYRQDPGQGLRLIYYSQIVNDFQKGDIAEGYSVSREKKESFPLTVTSAQKNPTAFYLCASSTAPSGANVLTFGAGSRLTVL.

This clonotype has at least ten counts. The chain couples TRBV7-9 to TRBJ2-7, with a weak D call TRBD1 (5 bases). V lost 4 bases and J 2 bases, leaving 12 bases between the germline ends. Germline CDR1 is SEHNR and CDR2 is FQNEAQ (reference sequence). The CDR3 length is 14 residues. Written as DNA, the CDR3 is TGTGCCAGCAGCTCTGGAGACAGCCCCTACGAGCAGTACGTC. Translating gives CASSSGDSPYEQYV.

The chain combines TRBV6-2 or TRBV6-3 with TRBJ1-2; D not certain. V was cut by 10 bases and J by 9 bases, with 12 bases left in between. Germline CDR1 reads MNHEY; CDR2 reads SVGEGT. The CDR3 contains 10 residues. CDR3 sequence reads: CATNPASYTF. As DNA, the CDR3 is TGTGCCACTAATCCGGCCAGCTACACCTTC.

There are a few counts of this clonotype. This CDR3 is CAAGQPEAFF. The CDR3 DNA follows: TGTGCCGCAGGTCAGCCTGAAGCTTTCTTT. The V and J genes are TRBV10-3 and TRBJ1-1; D call uncertain. The germline CDR1 and CDR2 sequences are ENHRY and SYGVKD. The length of the CDR3 is 10 residues. V shed 11 bases and J shed 6 bases, with 10 bases lying between them.

The chain joins TRBV27 to TRBJ2-2, with D uncertain. The germline gives CDR1 MNHEY, CDR2 SMNVEV (reference sequence). The V end lost 3 bases, the J end lost 9 bases, and 17 bases lay between the germline ends. The CDR3 contains 15 residues. CDR3: CASSFGQLVTRELFF. CDR3 bases: TGTGCCAGCAGTTTTGGCCAGCTGGTAACCAGGGAGCTGTTTTTT.

This clonotype occurred a few times. V and J are TRBV6-6 and TRBJ2-1, with D uncertain. Trimming removed 11 bases from V and 0 bases from J, with 14 bases in between. Germline CDR1 MNHNY, CDR2 SVGAGI (reference sequence). This CDR3 spans 14 amino acids. The CDR3 spells CAARPGSSYNEQFF. The CDR3 DNA is TGTGCCGCACGACCAGGTAGCTCCTACAATGAGCAGTTCTTC.

V gene TRBV2 combines with J gene TRBJ2-1; 10 positions agree with TRBD1. This CDR3 region has 16 residues. V lost 7 bases to trimming and J lost 1 base; unmatched junction nucleotides: 7. Germline loops: CDR1 SNHLY, CDR2 FYNNEI. CDR3 sequence reads: CASKGTGEGSYNEQFF. DNA for the CDR3: TGTGCCAGCAAGGGGACAGGGGAGGGGTCCTACAATGAGCAGTTCTTC.

Turning to this clonotype: It may be a read error: a sequence one base away is much more abundant. The V gene is TRBV2, the J gene TRBJ2-1; the D is unclear. Germline V gene data show CDR1 as SNHLY and CDR2 as FYNNEI. Trimming removed 7 bases at V and 10 bases at J, with 8 bases between. The CDR3 runs to 10 residues. The CDR3 sequence: CASKGKEQFF. The CDR3 DNA sequence: TGTGCCAGCAAGGGTAAGGAGCAGTTCTTC.

The chain uses TRBV12-3 or TRBV12-4 and TRBJ2-1, with 9 positions matching TRBD2. The V and J ends lost 10 bases and 9 bases, in that order; junction bases with no gene match: 13. The CDR3 is 14 residues long. For the CDR3, the DNA is TGTGCCAACAATGGCGGGGGGGGATTTGGTGAGCAGTTCTTC. Translation: CANNGGGGFGEQFF.

The chain couples TRBV7-9 to TRBJ1-2; TRBD1 aligns across 9 bases. Trimming removed 1 base from V and 7 bases from J; junction bases left unmatched: 4. The CDR3 has 14 residues. Germline V gene sequence: CDR1 SEHNR, CDR2 FQNEAQ (reference sequence). CDR3 region: CASSLGTGALGYTF. The CDR3 bases are TGTGCCAGCAGCTTAGGGACAGGGGCGCTTGGCTACACCTTC.

The V gene is TRBV5-1, the J gene TRBJ1-3; D may be TRBD1 (5 bases). V was cut by 6 bases and J by 5 bases, with 18 bases left in between. This CDR3 has 15 amino acids. Germline lookup yields CDR1 SGHRS and CDR2 YFSETQ. The CDR3 is CASTHLIWDRNTIYF. For the CDR3, the DNA is TGCGCCAGCACCCACCTAATTTGGGACCGAAACACCATATATTTT.

The rearrangement links TRBV6-6 to TRBJ2-7; TRBD1 is a possible D gene (5 bases). This CDR3 has 12 residues. Trimming removed 9 bases at V and 2 bases at J, with 11 bases between. Germline V gene lookup returns CDR1 MNHNY and CDR2 SVGAGI (reference sequence). CDR3: CASAGLTYEQYF. In DNA form, the CDR3 reads TGTGCCAGTGCAGGGCTAACCTACGAGCAGTACTTC.

This clonotype was detected ten times or more. The chain employs TRBV7-9 and TRBJ2-5; D remains ambiguous. The CDR3 runs to 14 residues. V gave up 1 base and J gave up 1 base, with 7 bases separating them. Germline V gives CDR1 SEHNR, CDR2 FQNEAQ (reference sequence). The CDR3 spells CASSLGGSQETQYF. The CDR3 region has the DNA TGTGCCAGCAGCTTAGGAGGCAGCCAAGAGACCCAGTACTTC.